This TCR beta chain was found in a study of blood T cell repertoires in COVID-19 (dated by TCRdb to 2020 to 2022). For context, the study as a whole: Samples from collaborators originated in the United States, Italy and Spain and spanned both the acute and convalescent phases of COVID-19. Samples came from the ongoing ImmuneRACE study (first 160 participants) plus 1,254 subjects from 6 global collaborators. The prospective study material was composed of cDNA or gDNA derived from T cells, B-cell-depleted T cells, or PBMCs. Where available, HLA class I and class II types were obtained from metadata supplied by the sample provider rather than from assay-based typing. The sample metadata nearly always contained a de-identified subject ID, COVID-19 status, age in years and sex. The repertoires were released in a freely available public database intended as a resource for research on the immune response to SARS-CoV-2. Deeply sampled blood TCRbeta repertoires from subjects exposed to, actively infected with, or recovered from COVID-19 were included in the dataset.

Participants in the prospective study were aged about 18 to 95 years, lived in under 30 United States geographic areas, and enrolled through a virtual design. In the prospective study, cohorts were assigned on the basis of participant-reported clinical history obtained from a screening survey and a study questionnaire. For ImmuneRACE Cohort 3, a participant was defined as recovered based on two consecutive negative NP/OP PCR tests, clearance by a healthcare professional, or resolution of symptoms. In the prospective study, mobile phlebotomists collected whole blood, serum and a nasopharyngeal or oropharyngeal swab from each participant. Participants in the prospective study had the option to provide additional blood draws and questionnaires over an approximately two-month period. Before DNA extraction, blood samples from the prospective study were shipped at room temperature or frozen. TCRbeta CDR3 regions were amplified from genomic DNA by means of the immunoSEQ Assay, a bias-controlled multiplex PCR. The authors' analysis ran thus. The number of nucleated cells in each sample was estimated by amplification of reference gene primers within the assay. To quantify the absolute abundance of each unique TCRbeta CDR3 rearrangement, sequence reads were collapsed and filtered. Productive Simpson clonality was computed per sample as the square root of Simpson's diversity index over productive rearrangements. As stored in TCRdb, this immuneACCESS dataset retains in-frame rearrangements with V and J assigned. A fraction of the clones does not appear; measured against another copy, unresolved V genes explain less than half of the discrepancy, and the remainder lacks a known reason. V, J and clone size reflect that table, while D and trimming were determined from the DNA. This sample is represented by fewer than 400,000 clones; about 87% of them were singletons. About 5% of the sample goes to the ten largest clones.

This clone was counted a few times. The specificity of this receptor is unknown. Base-call qualities are not available, and no considerably larger clone is one nucleotide away. Beyond this particular receptor, the publication reports: Clinical and demographic metadata were provided uncurated, with the amount varying by source and participant.

The receptor comes from a man aged 25 to 40 who had recovered from COVID-19. The source material was PBMCs or T cells enriched from blood (not recorded which).

This receptor has the CDR3 CASGTGDTEAFF. The nucleotides read TGTGCCAGCGGGACAGGGGACACTGAAGCTTTCTTT. The chain is made from TRBV28 and TRBJ1-1; 10 junctional bases match TRBD1. Reading the germline V gene gives CDR1 MDHEN and CDR2 SYDVKM. V is pruned by 8 bases and J by 3 bases, leaving 0 bases of the junction without a gene match. The CDR3 goes from the cysteine to the phenylalanine over 12 residues. CDR3 DNA only is kept here, 36 bases in frame from base 1.